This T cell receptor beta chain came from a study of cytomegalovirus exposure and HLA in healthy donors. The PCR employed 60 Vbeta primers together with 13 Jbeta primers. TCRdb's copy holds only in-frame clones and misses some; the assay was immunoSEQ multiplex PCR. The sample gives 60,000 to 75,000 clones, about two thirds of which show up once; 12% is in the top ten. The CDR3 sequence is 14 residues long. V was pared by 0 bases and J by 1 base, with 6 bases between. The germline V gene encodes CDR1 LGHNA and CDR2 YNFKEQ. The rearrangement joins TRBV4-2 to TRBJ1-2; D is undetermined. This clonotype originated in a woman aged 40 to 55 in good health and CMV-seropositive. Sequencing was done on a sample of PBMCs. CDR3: CASSQEYGNYGYTF. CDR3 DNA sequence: TGTGCCAGCAGCCAAGAATACGGTAACTATGGCTACACCTTC.